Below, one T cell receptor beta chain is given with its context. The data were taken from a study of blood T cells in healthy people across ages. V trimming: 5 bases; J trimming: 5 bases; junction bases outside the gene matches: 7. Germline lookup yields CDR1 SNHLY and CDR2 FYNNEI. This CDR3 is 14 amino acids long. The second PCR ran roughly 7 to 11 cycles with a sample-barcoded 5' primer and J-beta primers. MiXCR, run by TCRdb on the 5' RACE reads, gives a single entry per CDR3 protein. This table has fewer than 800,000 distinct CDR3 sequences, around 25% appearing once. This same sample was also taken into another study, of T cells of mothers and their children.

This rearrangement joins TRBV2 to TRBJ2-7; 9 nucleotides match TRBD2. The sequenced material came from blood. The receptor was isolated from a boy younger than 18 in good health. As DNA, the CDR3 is TGTGCCAGCAGTCTGCCTAGCGGGGTCCACGAGCAGTACTTC. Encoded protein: CASSLPSGVHEQYF.